The subject of this entry is one T cell receptor beta chain. This sample is drawn from a study of blood T cell repertoires in COVID-19. In germline, CDR1 is SGHTA, CDR2 FQGNSA. Trimming cost V 4 bases and J 4 bases; bases outside gene matches: 7. The CDR3 totals 15 residues. The repertoire was sequenced with immunoSEQ multiplex PCR; TCRdb's copy has only in-frame clones and lacks some. Of 70,000 or so clones in the sample, 86% are singletons; the top ten hold about 15%. The Seattle patients, enrolled during active infection, were followed longitudinally. Sequencing was performed on peripheral blood. This sequence was found in a man aged 40-49 years with COVID-19, enrolled during active disease. The chain uses TRBV7-2 and TRBJ1-5; the match to TRBD1 covers 7 bases. CDR3 residues: CASSSGGQPNQPQHF. In DNA form, the CDR3 reads TGTGCCAGCAGCTCAGGGGGACAGCCTAATCAGCCCCAGCATTTT.